Reported below is one T cell receptor beta chain. What it binds is unknown. The entry originates in a study of shared clonotypes between healthy human individuals. Across the study: CD4 naive cells filled three plates per donor, CD4 memory three, CD8 naive two and CD8 memory one.

The germline gives CDR1 SGHTA, CDR2 FQGNSA. The CDR3 has 15 residues. V was pared by 6 bases and J by 9 bases, with 13 bases of the junction left unmatched. The assay was immunoSEQ multiplex PCR, and TCRdb's table has in-frame clones only and misses some. The table shows some 79,000 clones, with roughly two thirds occurring only once. Findings and caveats of the study: The genetic and exposure-history diversity represented was limited by few donors.

The source is a man in his thirties or forties in good health. V gene TRBV7-2 combines with J gene TRBJ2-1; 8 bases are shared with TRBD2. Sequenced: memory CD8+ T cells sorted from blood. Subset reported: CD45RO+ cells pooled with CCR7-negative TemRA cells. Here the CDR3 DNA reads TGTGCCAGCAGTCCCGCCGGGGTAGCGGGATCTGAGCAGTTCTTC. This codes for CASSPAGVAGSEQFF.